Shown below are 20 T cell receptor beta chains from a single sample sequenced in a study of cytomegalovirus exposure and HLA in healthy donors. In the PCR, 60 Vbeta and 13 Jbeta primers were used. Sequencing used immunoSEQ multiplex PCR; TCRdb keeps in-frame clones, though not all of them. The table lists almost 200,000 clones, more than 75% of them singletons, with approximately 0.4% in the top ten. The specimen sequenced was PBMCs. The receptors derive from a male donor in good health and CMV-seropositive.

V gene TRBV27 combines with J gene TRBJ2-7, with a possible D match to TRBD2 (5 bases). CDR3 size: 15 residues. Germline CDR1 reads MNHEY; CDR2 reads SMNVEV (reference sequence). V lost 0 bases and J lost 0, with 9 bases in between. DNA of the CDR3: TGTGCCAGCAGTTTATCGACGGGAATCTCCTACGAGCAGTACTTC. This codes for CASSLSTGISYEQYF.

This clone was picked up one time. The genes are TRBV9 and TRBJ1-4, with 9 bases lining up with TRBD1. V shed 4 bases and J 3 bases; nucleotides not matched to a gene: 7. This CDR3 comprises 16 residues. The germline V gene has CDR1 SGDLS and CDR2 YYNGEE. CDR3 coding DNA: TGTGCCAGCAGCTACCGGGACAGGGTGGCTAATGAAAAACTGTTTTTT. Amino acids: CASSYRDRVANEKLFF.

The chain links TRBV19 to TRBJ2-1; TRBD2 agrees at 14 bases. V shed 3 bases and J 2 bases; nucleotides not matched to a gene: 9. The CDR3 length is 19 residues. Germline-derived CDR1 and CDR2 are LNHDA and SQIVND (reference sequence). CDR3 coding DNA: TGTGCCAGTAGTATCGTGGGGACTAGCGGGGGACCTCCCTACAATGAGCAGTTCTTC. Its protein is CASSIVGTSGGPPYNEQFF. Full variable domain (outside the CDR3, taken from reference TRBV19 and TRBJ2-1): DGGITQSPKYLFRKEGQNVTLSCEQNLNHDAMYWYRQDPGQGLRLIYYSQIVNDFQKGDIAEGYSVSREKKESFPLTVTSAQKNPTAFYLCASSIVGTSGGPPYNEQFFGPGTRLTVL.

This clone occurred once. The gene calls are TRBV7-9 and TRBJ2-5; TRBD2 matches 7 bases. Germline values: CDR1 SEHNR, CDR2 FQNEAQ (reference sequence). This CDR3 has 17 amino acids. V dropped 1 base and J dropped 10; count of bases not matched to a gene: 18. The CDR3 coding sequence is TGTGCCAGCAGCTTAGATACCTCGGGCGGGAGAAGAGTTGGCCAGTACTTC. This codes for CASSLDTSGGRRVGQYF.

A remark on this clone: Since the CDR3 does not end with the conserved phenylalanine or tryptophan, this likely comes from a read error. The limits of the CDR3 on the DNA are not certain, so only TCRdb's listed CDR3 is given. The genes are TRBV7-2 and TRBJ2-3; no check of the table's D call, TRBD2, against the DNA was made. Counting both end residues, the CDR3 totals 13 amino acids. CDR1 is SGHTA, CDR2 FQGNSA, per germline. CDR3 residues: CASSLLAGIPNPL.

This clone was recorded a few times. The V and J genes are TRBV27 and TRBJ2-7; 11 positions agree with TRBD2. The CDR3 loop spans 18 amino acids. The trim removed 2 bases at V and 0 bases at J, leaving 9 bases unmatched. Germline CDR1 and CDR2: MNHEY and SMNVEV (reference sequence). As DNA, the CDR3 is TGTGCCAGCAGTTTAAGATTGGCTAGCGGGGGGAACTCCTACGAGCAGTACTTC. As protein: CASSLRLASGGNSYEQYF.

V usage is TRBV5-1 and J usage is TRBJ2-1; 9 nucleotides agree with TRBD1. The CDR3 spans 17 residues. The V segment lost 4 bases and the J segment 6 bases; nucleotides outside the gene matches: 14. Germline V gene lookup returns CDR1 SGHRS and CDR2 YFSETQ. The chain's CDR3 is CASSPRARQGVGNEQFF. CDR3 sequence (DNA): TGCGCCAGCAGCCCGAGGGCAAGACAGGGGGTGGGCAATGAGCAGTTCTTC.

This clone was found once. The gene calls are TRBV30 and TRBJ2-1, with 8 bases fitting TRBD2. Trimming removed 8 bases from V and 4 bases from J; junction bases left unmatched: 10. The CDR3 totals 14 residues. From germline, CDR1 is GTSNPN and CDR2 SVGIG (reference sequence). This CDR3 is CALSSGSLYNEQFF. CDR3 nucleotides: TGTGCCCTCTCCAGCGGGAGTCTGTACAATGAGCAGTTCTTC.

The chain recombines TRBV6-9 with TRBJ2-1, with 8 bases lining up with TRBD2. Germline V lookup: CDR1 MNHGY, CDR2 SVAAGI. CDR3 length equals 21 residues. V lost 2 bases and J lost 9; bases outside the gene matches: 27. DNA of the CDR3: TGTGCCAGCAGTTATCCCCACCCGGGACTAGATCCTACACACCTGGTGGGTGAGCAGTTCTTC. This sequence encodes CASSYPHPGLDPTHLVGEQFF.

This chain uses TRBV4-2 with TRBJ1-1; D unresolved. With 4 bases removed from V and 4 bases from J, the gap between germline ends came to 13 bases. This CDR3 contains 14 residues. In germline, CDR1 is LGHNA, CDR2 YNFKEQ. The CDR3 protein is CASSRPGEGTEAFF. The CDR3 DNA is TGTGCCAGCAGCCGCCCCGGGGAGGGCACTGAAGCTTTCTTT.

As regards this clone: At one of its ends the junction is not consistent with the germline gene, which may arise from a read error. The chain employs TRBV7-2 and TRBJ2-5, with D perhaps TRBD2 (7 bases). This CDR3 is built from 14 residues. Germline-derived CDR1 and CDR2 are SGHTA and FQGNSA. CDR3 DNA sequence: TGTGCCAGCAGCCCCTCGGCCAGGGAGGGGGTGGGCAACTTC. Its translation is CASSPSAREGVGNF.

The chain uses TRBV6-6 and TRBJ2-7; a weak D match, TRBD2 (6 bases). The CDR3 has 15 residues. Trimming shortened V by 1 base and J by 5 bases, and 15 bases separated the two germline ends. The germline V gene encodes CDR1 MNHNY and CDR2 SVGAGI (reference sequence). CDR3 loop: CASSYLVGRGHEQYF. The CDR3 nucleotides read TGTGCCAGCAGTTACTTGGTCGGGCGGGGCCACGAGCAGTACTTC.

In DNA form, the CDR3 reads TGTGCCAGCAGCCAACAACATTCACCCCTCCACTTT. This gives the protein CASSQQHSPLHF. The gene calls are TRBV7-2 and TRBJ1-6; D unclear. Trimming shortened V by 5 bases and J by 8 bases, and 7 bases separated the two germline ends. CDR1 SGHTA and CDR2 FQGNSA come from the germline V gene. The length of the CDR3 is 12 residues.

V is TRBV6-1 and J is TRBJ2-1; D perhaps matches TRBD1 (6 bases). V shed 8 bases and J shed 1 base, with 12 bases lying between them. This CDR3 is built from 14 residues. Per germline, CDR1 MNHNS and CDR2 SASEGT. The chain's CDR3 is CASFTGLSYNEQFF. CDR3 nucleotide sequence: TGTGCCAGCTTCACAGGGCTTTCCTACAATGAGCAGTTCTTC.

The chain joins TRBV29-1 to TRBJ1-1, with 8 nucleotides matching TRBD1. V lost 7 bases, J lost 0 bases, and 7 bases stayed unmatched. This CDR3 is built from 14 residues. The germline V gene encodes CDR1 SQVTM and CDR2 ANQGSEA. CDR3 in amino acids: CSALLQGVNTEAFF. CDR3 in DNA: TGCAGCGCGTTACTACAGGGGGTGAACACTGAAGCTTTCTTT. Variable domain in full (rest from reference TRBV29-1 and TRBJ1-1): SAVISQKPSRDICQRGTSLTIQCQVDSQVTMMFWYRQQPGQSLTLIATANQGSEATYESGFVIDKFPISRPNLTFSTLTVSNMSPEDSSIYLCSALLQGVNTEAFFGQGTRLTVV.

The J gene is TRBJ2-1, the V gene TRBV5-1; TRBD2 agrees at 11 bases. The V gene's germline CDR1 is SGHRS and CDR2 YFSETQ. The junction had 14 bases not matched to a gene; V was cut back by 0 bases and J by 15 bases. This CDR3 is built from 16 residues. The DNA for the CDR3 is TGCGCCAGCAGCTTGGACGGGGGACTAGCGGCCCGCAATCCGTTCTTC. Its translation: CASSLDGGLAARNPFF.

V gene TRBV27 combines with J gene TRBJ2-7; TRBD2 matches at 7 bases. V dropped 1 base and J dropped 3; count of bases not matched to a gene: 3. This CDR3 comprises 14 residues. CDR1 and CDR2 (germline): MNHEY, SMNVEV (reference sequence). CDR3 residues: CASSLLGGGYEQYF. The CDR3 nucleotides read TGTGCCAGCAGTTTATTGGGCGGGGGCTACGAGCAGTACTTC.

V usage is TRBV18 and J usage is TRBJ1-6; D is unclear. The CDR3 runs to 16 residues. Germline CDR1 and CDR2: KGHSH and LQKENI. Deletions cut 2 bases from V and 4 bases from J, with 12 bases between. The CDR3 sequence: CASSPRQPGYNSPLHF. The CDR3 DNA sequence: TGTGCCAGCTCACCAAGGCAGCCCGGGTATAATTCACCCCTCCACTTT.

The chain has TRBV19 and TRBJ2-6; 9 bases are shared with TRBD1. V lost 3 bases to trimming and J lost 0 bases; unmatched junction nucleotides: 9. CDR1 and CDR2 (germline): LNHDA, SQIVND (reference sequence). This CDR3 has 19 residues. The CDR3, as DNA: TGTGCCAGTAGTATGGCAGGACAGGGGTCCCCCTCTGGGGCCAACGTCCTGACTTTC. Protein product: CASSMAGQGSPSGANVLTF.

The CDR3 sequence is CASSLTILAEPYEQYF. CDR3 DNA sequence: TGTGCCAGCAGCTTGACAATACTAGCGGAGCCTTACGAGCAGTACTTC. V usage is TRBV5-4 and J usage is TRBJ2-7, with 8 bases lining up with TRBD2. Per the germline V gene, CDR1 is SGHNT and CDR2 is YYREEE (reference sequence). V gave up 1 base and J gave up 4 bases; unmatched junction bases: 10. This CDR3 spans 16 amino acids.